This T cell receptor beta chain was observed in a study of blood T cells in healthy people across ages. Each sample yielded at least 6 million isolated PBMCs. The second PCR ran roughly 7 to 12 cycles with a sample-barcoded 5' primer and J-beta primers. Template switching added a 12-random-nucleotide identifier to every cDNA molecule. TCRdb itself ran the 5' RACE reads through MiXCR, one entry per CDR3 protein. The sample has 1,800,000 or so distinct CDR3 sequences, 30% to 40% seen once. This clonotype was found once. Its antigen is unidentified. General study results and limits: The study found more naive CD4+ cells and higher diversity in long-lived than aged donors. In older individuals, TCR beta diversity per million T cells was lower, falling roughly linearly with age.

The sequence was obtained from a human donor in good health. The sequenced sample consisted of blood.

For the CDR3, the DNA is TGTGCCAGCAGCTTAGTCGCCGCCTCCTACGAGAAGCAGTACTTC. Translating gives CASSLVAASYEKQYF. This chain uses TRBV7-9 with TRBJ2-7; D unclear. The germline gives CDR1 SEHNR, CDR2 FQNEAQ (reference sequence). With 1 base removed from V and 8 bases from J, the gap between germline ends came to 18 bases. The length of the CDR3 is 15 residues.